The present TCR beta chain was sequenced within a study of blood T cell repertoires in COVID-19. Turning to the study itself: Sources were T cells, B-cell-depleted T cells, or PBMCs; the material itself was cDNA or gDNA.

The table came from immunoSEQ multiplex PCR; TCRdb's copy has only in-frame clones and leaves some out. The sample contains around 150,000 clones, approximately 86% of which appear only once. The length of the CDR3 is 17 residues. Trimming pared 5 bases from V and 0 bases from J, leaving 18 bases between. The sequencing input was peripheral blood. This chain uses TRBV5-3 with TRBJ1-3; D call uncertain. Being an ORF, TRBV5-3 has a function that is uncertain. The clonotype originates from a man aged 60 to 69 with acute or convalescent COVID-19. The CDR3 DNA follows: TGTGCCAGAAGTTATAGGACGGGGAAGGACTCTGGAAACACCATATATTTT. Encoded protein: CARSYRTGKDSGNTIYF.